Presented here are 10 T cell receptor beta chains from one specimen sequenced in a study of blood T cell repertoires in COVID-19. Profiling relied on immunoSEQ multiplex PCR, and the TCRdb table lists in-frame clones only, not all of them. The sample has some 160,000 clones, 70% to 90% seen once. Source material: peripheral blood. These receptors came from a woman over 75 with COVID-19, enrolled during active disease.

V gene TRBV4-1 combines with J gene TRBJ2-5; 7 bases agree with TRBD1. This CDR3 spans 16 amino acids. CDR1 and CDR2 from the germline V gene are MGHRA and YSYEKL. With V trimmed by 0 bases and J by 4 bases, 8 bases remained unmatched. CDR3 sequence: CASSQDDRVGTETQYF. CDR3 nucleotides: TGCGCCAGCAGCCAAGACGACAGGGTGGGTACAGAGACCCAGTACTTC.

The rearrangement links TRBV19 to TRBJ1-5, with no clear D. The length of the CDR3 is 14 residues. Trimming shortened V by 5 bases and J by 6 bases, and 14 bases separated the two germline ends. Germline lookup yields CDR1 LNHDA and CDR2 SQIVND (reference sequence). As DNA, the CDR3 is TGTGCCAGTAGTCCCCGGGTGGGAGGTCAGCCCCAGCATTTT. Translated: CASSPRVGGQPQHF. Combining the CDR3 with reference TRBV19 and TRBJ1-5 gives the whole variable domain DGGITQSPKYLFRKEGQNVTLSCEQNLNHDAMYWYRQDPGQGLRLIYYSQIVNDFQKGDIAEGYSVSREKKESFPLTVTSAQKNPTAFYLCASSPRVGGQPQHFGDGTRLSIL.

The genes are TRBV6-1 and TRBJ1-1; a weak D match, TRBD1 (6 bases). The V gene's germline CDR1 is MNHNS and CDR2 SASEGT. This CDR3 has 19 residues. Trimming cost V 3 bases and J 0 bases, with 23 bases left between them. The CDR3 DNA is TGTGCCAGCAGTGAGGGCAGGGGACGAACGGCAAGGATGAACACTGAAGCTTTCTTT. This sequence encodes CASSEGRGRTARMNTEAFF.

The chain is built from TRBV7-9 and TRBJ1-2, with 7 positions matching TRBD1. This CDR3 has 16 amino acids. CDR1 and CDR2 from the germline V gene are SEHNR and FQNEAQ (reference sequence). V was clipped by 5 bases and J by 5 bases; unmatched bases: 14. The CDR3 DNA is TGTGCCAGCAGCCAGATAACAGGGGAGGTGAAATATGGCTACACCTTC. It specifies CASSQITGEVKYGYTF. Supplemented by reference TRBV7-9 and TRBJ1-2, the full variable domain reads DTGVSQNPRHKITKRGQNVTFRCDPISEHNRLYWYRQTLGQGPEFLTYFQNEAQLEKSRLLSDRFSAERPKGSFSTLEIQRTEQGDSAMYLCASSQITGEVKYGYTFGSGTRLTVV.

The chain uses TRBV14 and TRBJ2-7; 7 positions agree with TRBD2. Germline values: CDR1 SGHDN, CDR2 FVKESK. Trimming removed 5 bases from V and 4 bases from J; junction bases left unmatched: 5. CDR3 size: 13 residues. CDR3 nucleotide sequence: TGTGCCAGCAGCGGGTCGGGGGGTTACGAGCAGTACTTC. Translated, it gives CASSGSGGYEQYF.

Details on this clone: An end of the junction differs from the germline gene, which may be a read error. This chain joins TRBV11-2 and TRBJ2-3; 9 nucleotides line up with TRBD2. CDR3 length: 16 residues. CDR1 SGHAT and CDR2 FQNNGV come from the germline V gene. The CDR3 reads CASSVEREVRTDTQYF. For the CDR3, the DNA is TGTGCCAGCAGCGTAGAGCGGGAGGTCAGGACAGATACGCAGTATTTT.

V is TRBV6-5 and J is TRBJ1-6; perhaps TRBD1 as D (5 bases). This CDR3 region has 14 residues. Trimming pared 4 bases from V and 7 bases from J, leaving 11 bases between. From germline, CDR1 is MNHEY and CDR2 SVGAGI. Here the CDR3 reads CASSSRQLNSPLHF. The CDR3 DNA reads TGTGCCAGCAGTTCCAGACAGCTAAATTCACCCCTCCACTTT.

Comments on this clone: The sample has other DNA sequences that encode this CDR3 too. The CDR3 nucleotides read TGTGCCAGCAGCCTGACAGTACAAGAGACCCAGTACTTC. Residues: CASSLTVQETQYF. V and J are TRBV28 and TRBJ2-5, with a weak D call TRBD1 (5 bases). V lost 6 bases, J lost 2 bases, and 10 bases lay in between. The CDR3 is 13 residues long. The germline gives CDR1 MDHEN, CDR2 SYDVKM.

CDR3 DNA: TGTGCCAGCAGTGAAGGCCGACTAGCGCTCGGAAATGAGCAGTTCTTC. Amino acids: CASSEGRLALGNEQFF. This sequence joins TRBV2 and TRBJ2-1, with 8 bases matching TRBD2. The CDR3 spans 16 residues. V was clipped by 1 base and J by 7 bases; unmatched bases: 9. From germline, CDR1 is SNHLY and CDR2 FYNNEI.

V usage is TRBV5-8 and J usage is TRBJ2-2; 11 positions match TRBD2. With 4 bases clipped from V and 5 bases from J, the junction kept 4 bases outside the gene matches. The CDR3 length is 15 residues. CDR1 and CDR2 (germline): SGHTS, YDEGEE. The DNA of the CDR3 is TGTGCCAGCAGCCGAGTAGCGGGAGGGACCGGGGAGCTGTTTTTT. Amino acids: CASSRVAGGTGELFF.